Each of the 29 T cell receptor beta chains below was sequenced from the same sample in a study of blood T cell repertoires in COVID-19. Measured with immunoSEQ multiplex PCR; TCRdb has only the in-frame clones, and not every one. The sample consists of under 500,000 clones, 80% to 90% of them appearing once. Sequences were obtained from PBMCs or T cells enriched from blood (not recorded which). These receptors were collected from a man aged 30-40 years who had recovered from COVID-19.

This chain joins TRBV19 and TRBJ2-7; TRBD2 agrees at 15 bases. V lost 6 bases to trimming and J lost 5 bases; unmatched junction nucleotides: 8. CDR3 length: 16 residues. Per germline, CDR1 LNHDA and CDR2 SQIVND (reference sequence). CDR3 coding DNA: TGTGCCAGTAGCAGGCCCGGGACTAGCGGGAGGAACGAGCAGTACTTC. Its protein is CASSRPGTSGRNEQYF.

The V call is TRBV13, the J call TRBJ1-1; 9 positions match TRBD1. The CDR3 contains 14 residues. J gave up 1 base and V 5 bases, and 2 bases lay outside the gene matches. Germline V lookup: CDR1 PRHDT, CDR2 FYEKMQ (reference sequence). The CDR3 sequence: CASSAGQGNTEAFF. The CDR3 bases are TGTGCCAGCAGCGCGGGACAGGGGAACACTGAAGCTTTCTTT.

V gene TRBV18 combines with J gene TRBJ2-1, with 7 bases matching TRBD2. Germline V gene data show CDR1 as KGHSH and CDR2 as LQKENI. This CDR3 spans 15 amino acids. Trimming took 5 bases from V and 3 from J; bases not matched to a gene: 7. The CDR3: CASSAASGYYNEQFF. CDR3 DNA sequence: TGTGCCAGCTCAGCCGCTAGCGGATACTACAATGAGCAGTTCTTC.

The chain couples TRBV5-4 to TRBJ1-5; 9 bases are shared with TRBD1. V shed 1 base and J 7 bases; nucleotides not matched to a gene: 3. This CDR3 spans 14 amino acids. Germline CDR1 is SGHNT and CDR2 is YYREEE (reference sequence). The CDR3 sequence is CASSLMGTGQPQHF. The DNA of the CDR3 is TGTGCCAGCAGCTTGATGGGGACAGGGCAGCCCCAGCATTTT.

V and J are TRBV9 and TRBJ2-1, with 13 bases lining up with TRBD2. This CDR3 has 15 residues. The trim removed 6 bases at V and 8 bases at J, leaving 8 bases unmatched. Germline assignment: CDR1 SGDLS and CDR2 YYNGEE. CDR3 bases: TGTGCCAGCACCATAGGGACTAGCGGGACCCATGAGCAGTTCTTC. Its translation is CASTIGTSGTHEQFF.

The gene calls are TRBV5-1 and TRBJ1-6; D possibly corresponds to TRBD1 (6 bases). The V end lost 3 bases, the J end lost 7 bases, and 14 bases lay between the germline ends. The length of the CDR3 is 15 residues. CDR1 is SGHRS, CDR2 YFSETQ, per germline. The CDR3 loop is CASSWGGGTNSPLHF. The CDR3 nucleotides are TGCGCCAGCAGCTGGGGAGGGGGGACCAATTCACCCCTCCACTTT.

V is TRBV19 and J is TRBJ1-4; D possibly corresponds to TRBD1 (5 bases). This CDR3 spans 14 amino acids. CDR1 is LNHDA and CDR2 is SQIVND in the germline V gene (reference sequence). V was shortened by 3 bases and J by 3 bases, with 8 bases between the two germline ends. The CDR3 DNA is TGTGCCAGTAGTATCTTGACAGCTAATGAAAAACTGTTTTTT. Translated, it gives CASSILTANEKLFF.

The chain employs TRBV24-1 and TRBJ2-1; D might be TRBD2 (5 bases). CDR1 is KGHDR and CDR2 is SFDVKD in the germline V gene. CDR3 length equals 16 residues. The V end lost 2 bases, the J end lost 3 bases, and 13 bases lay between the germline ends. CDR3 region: CATSDSSAGVYNEQFF. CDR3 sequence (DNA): TGTGCCACCAGTGATTCATCGGCCGGGGTCTACAATGAGCAGTTCTTC.

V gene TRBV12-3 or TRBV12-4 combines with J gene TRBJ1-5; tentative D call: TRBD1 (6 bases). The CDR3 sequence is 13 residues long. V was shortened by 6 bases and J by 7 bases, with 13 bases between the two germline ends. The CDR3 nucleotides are TGTGCCAGCAGCCGGGGGGGCCGGCAGCCCCAGCATTTT. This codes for CASSRGGRQPQHF.

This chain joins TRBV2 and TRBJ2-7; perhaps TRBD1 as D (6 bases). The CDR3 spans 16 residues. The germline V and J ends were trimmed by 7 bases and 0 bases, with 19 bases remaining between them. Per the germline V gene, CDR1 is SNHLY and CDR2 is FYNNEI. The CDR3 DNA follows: TGTGCCAGCAATAGAGCAGGGGTCGTCAGCTCCTACGAGCAGTACTTC. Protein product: CASNRAGVVSSYEQYF.

In DNA, the CDR3 is TGTGCCAGCAGCTTAGCTACAGGACTAGCAATCTACGAGCAGTACTTC. This sequence encodes CASSLATGLAIYEQYF. The V gene is TRBV7-2, the J gene TRBJ2-7; 8 bases align to TRBD2. Germline assignment: CDR1 SGHTA and CDR2 FQGNSA. The CDR3 runs to 16 residues. J lost 3 bases, V lost 0 bases, and 7 bases had no gene match.

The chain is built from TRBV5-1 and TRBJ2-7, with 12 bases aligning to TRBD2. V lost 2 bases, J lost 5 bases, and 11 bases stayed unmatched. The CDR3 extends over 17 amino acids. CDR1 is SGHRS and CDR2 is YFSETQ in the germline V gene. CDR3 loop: CASSLRLAGAGGDEQYF. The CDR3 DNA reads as TGCGCCAGCAGCTTAAGACTAGCGGGAGCGGGAGGGGACGAGCAGTACTTC.

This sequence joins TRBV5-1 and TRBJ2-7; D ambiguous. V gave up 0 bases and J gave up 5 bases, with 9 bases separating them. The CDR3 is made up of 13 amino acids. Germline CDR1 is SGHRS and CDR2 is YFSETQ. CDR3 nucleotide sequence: TGCGCCAGCAGCTTGGGTCAGGCCGACGAGCAGTACTTC. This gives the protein CASSLGQADEQYF.

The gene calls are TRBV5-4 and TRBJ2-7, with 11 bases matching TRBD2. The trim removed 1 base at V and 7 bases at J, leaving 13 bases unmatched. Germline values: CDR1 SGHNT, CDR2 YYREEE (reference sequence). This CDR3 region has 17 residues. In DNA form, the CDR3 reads TGTGCCAGCAGCTTGTTACTAGCGGGAGTTTATTCGGGAGAGCAGTACTTC. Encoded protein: CASSLLLAGVYSGEQYF.

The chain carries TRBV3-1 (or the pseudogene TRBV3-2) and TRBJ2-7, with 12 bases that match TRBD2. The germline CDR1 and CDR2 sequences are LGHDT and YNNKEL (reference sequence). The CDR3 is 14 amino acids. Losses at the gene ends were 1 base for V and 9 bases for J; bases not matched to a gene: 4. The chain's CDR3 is CASSQGLAGVVQYF. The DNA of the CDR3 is TGTGCCAGCAGCCAAGGACTAGCGGGAGTCGTGCAGTACTTC.

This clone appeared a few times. In nucleotides, the CDR3 is TGTGCCAGCAGTTTATCCGTTGGGCGAGATACGCAGTATTTT. It is translated as CASSLSVGRDTQYF. The chain is built from TRBV27 and TRBJ2-3; D call uncertain. The V and J ends lost 0 bases and 5 bases respectively, with 9 bases between them. Germline CDR1 reads MNHEY; CDR2 reads SMNVEV (reference sequence). This CDR3 has 14 residues.

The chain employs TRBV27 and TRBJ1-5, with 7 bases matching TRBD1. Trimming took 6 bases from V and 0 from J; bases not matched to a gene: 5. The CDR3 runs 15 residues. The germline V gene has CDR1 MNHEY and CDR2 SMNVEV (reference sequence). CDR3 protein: CASRLRDSSNQPQHF. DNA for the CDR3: TGTGCCAGCAGGCTTAGGGACAGTAGCAATCAGCCCCAGCATTTT.

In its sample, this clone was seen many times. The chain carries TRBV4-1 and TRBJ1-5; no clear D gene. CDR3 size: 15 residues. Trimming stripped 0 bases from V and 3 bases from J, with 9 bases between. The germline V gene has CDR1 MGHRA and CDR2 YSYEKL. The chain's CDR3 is CASSQESSPNQPQHF. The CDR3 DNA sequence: TGCGCCAGCAGCCAAGAAAGTAGTCCCAATCAGCCCCAGCATTTT.

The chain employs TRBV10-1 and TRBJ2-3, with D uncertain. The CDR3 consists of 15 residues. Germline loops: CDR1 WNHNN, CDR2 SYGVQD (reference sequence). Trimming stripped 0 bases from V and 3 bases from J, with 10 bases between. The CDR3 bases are TGCGCCAGCAGTGAGTCGAGTCTAAGTACAGATACGCAGTATTTT. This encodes CASSESSLSTDTQYF.

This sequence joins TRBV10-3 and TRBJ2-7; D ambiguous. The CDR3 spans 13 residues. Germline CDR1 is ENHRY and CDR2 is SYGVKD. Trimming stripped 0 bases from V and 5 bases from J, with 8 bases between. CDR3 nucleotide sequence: TGTGCCATCAGTGAGTCGGCCCGAAACGAGCAGTACTTC. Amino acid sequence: CAISESARNEQYF.

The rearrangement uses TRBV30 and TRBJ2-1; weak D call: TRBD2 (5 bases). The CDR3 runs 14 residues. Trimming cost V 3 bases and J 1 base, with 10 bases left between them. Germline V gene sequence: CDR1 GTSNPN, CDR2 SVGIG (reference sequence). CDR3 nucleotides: TGTGCCTGGAGAGAGGACTTTTCCTACAATGAGCAGTTCTTC. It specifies CAWREDFSYNEQFF.

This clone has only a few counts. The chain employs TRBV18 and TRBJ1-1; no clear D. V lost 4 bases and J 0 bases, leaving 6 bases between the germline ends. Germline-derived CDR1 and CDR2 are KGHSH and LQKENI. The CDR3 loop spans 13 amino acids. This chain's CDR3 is CASSRAMNTEAFF. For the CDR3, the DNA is TGTGCCAGCTCACGGGCTATGAACACTGAAGCTTTCTTT.

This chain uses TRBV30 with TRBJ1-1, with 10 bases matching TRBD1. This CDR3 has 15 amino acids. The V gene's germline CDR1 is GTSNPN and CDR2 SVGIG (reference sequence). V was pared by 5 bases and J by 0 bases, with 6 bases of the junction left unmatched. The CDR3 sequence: CAWETGQGLNTEAFF. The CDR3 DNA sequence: TGTGCCTGGGAGACGGGACAGGGGCTGAACACTGAAGCTTTCTTT.

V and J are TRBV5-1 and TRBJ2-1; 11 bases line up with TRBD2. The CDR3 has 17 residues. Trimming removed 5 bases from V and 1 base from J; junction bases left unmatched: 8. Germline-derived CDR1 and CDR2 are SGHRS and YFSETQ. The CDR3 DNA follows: TGCGCCAGCAGGTTGACTAGCGGGACGGGGTCCTACAATGAGCAGTTCTTC. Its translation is CASRLTSGTGSYNEQFF.

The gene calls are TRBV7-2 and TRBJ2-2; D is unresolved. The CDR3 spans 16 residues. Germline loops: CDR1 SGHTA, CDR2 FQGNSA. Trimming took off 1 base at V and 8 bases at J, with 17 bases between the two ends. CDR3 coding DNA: TGTGCCAGCAGCTTAGAACTAAGCCTCAAGGCGGGGGAGCTGTTTTTT. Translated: CASSLELSLKAGELFF. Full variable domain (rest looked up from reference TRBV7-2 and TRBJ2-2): GAGVSQSPSNKVTEKGKDVELRCDPISGHTALYWYRQSLGQGLEFLIYFQGNSAPDKSGLPSDRFSAERTGGSVSTLTIQRTQQEDSAVYLCASSLELSLKAGELFFGEGSRLTVL.

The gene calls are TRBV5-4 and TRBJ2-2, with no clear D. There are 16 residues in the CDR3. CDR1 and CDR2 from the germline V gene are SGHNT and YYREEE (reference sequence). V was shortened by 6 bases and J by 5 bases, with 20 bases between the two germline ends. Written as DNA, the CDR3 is TGTGCCAGCACGAGTGGTCAGAGGATTGGAACCGGGGAGCTGTTTTTT. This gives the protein CASTSGQRIGTGELFF.

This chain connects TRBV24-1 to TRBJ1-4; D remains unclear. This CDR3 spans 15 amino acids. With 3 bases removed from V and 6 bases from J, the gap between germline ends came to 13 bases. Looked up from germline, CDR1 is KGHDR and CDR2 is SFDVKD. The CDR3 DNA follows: TGTGCCACCAGTGATCCCGGGTCCGCTGATGAAAAACTGTTTTTT. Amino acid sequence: CATSDPGSADEKLFF.

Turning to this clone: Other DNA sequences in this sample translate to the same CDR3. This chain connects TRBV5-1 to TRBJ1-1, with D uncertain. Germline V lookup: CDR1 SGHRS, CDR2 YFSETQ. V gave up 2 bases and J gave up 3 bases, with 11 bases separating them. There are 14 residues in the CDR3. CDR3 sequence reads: CASSFRGSDTEAFF. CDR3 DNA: TGCGCCAGCAGCTTCAGAGGGAGCGACACTGAAGCTTTCTTT.

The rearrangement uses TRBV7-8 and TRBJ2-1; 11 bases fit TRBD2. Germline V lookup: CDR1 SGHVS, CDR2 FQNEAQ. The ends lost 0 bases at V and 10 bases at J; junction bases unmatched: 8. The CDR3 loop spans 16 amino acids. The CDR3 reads CASSLAQLAGAREQFF. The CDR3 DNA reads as TGTGCCAGCAGCTTAGCGCAACTAGCGGGAGCCAGAGAGCAGTTCTTC.